This T cell receptor beta chain comes out of a study of cytomegalovirus exposure and HLA in healthy donors. Broader study findings: Diagnosis of cytomegalovirus status made by the classifier reportedly showed high specificity and sensitivity.

In the case of this clone: Its antigen is as yet unknown.

Primers: 60 Vbeta forward and 13 Jbeta reverse. Assay: immunoSEQ multiplex PCR; the TCRdb copy retains only in-frame clones and omits some. Among some 130,000 clones listed, more than 75% were seen once. V gave up 1 base and J gave up 3 bases; unmatched junction bases: 1. Germline CDR1 SGHVS, CDR2 FNYEAQ. The CDR3 totals 16 residues. V and J are TRBV7-6 and TRBJ1-4, with 11 nucleotides matching TRBD1. The sequence came from a female donor in good health and CMV-seronegative. Sequencing was carried out using PBMCs. The CDR3 region has the DNA TGTGCCAGCAGCTTAGGGACAGGGGGCTCTAATGAAAAACTGTTTTTT. Translated: CASSLGTGGSNEKLFF.